These T cell receptor beta chains were read from a single sample in a study of beta chain features in type 1 diabetes. Profiled with immunoSEQ multiplex PCR; TCRdb holds only in-frame clones, not every one. The sample yields about 120,000 clones, less than 20% seen once. Sequencing used central memory CD4+ T cells from blood. Receptor source: a man in his thirties or forties with type 1 diabetes. Both conserved end residues are part of each CDR3. D genes are given only for firm matches. Expanded clones get a size class; other rows say once, few or many, or leave the size out.

>TRBD1|TRBJ1-5|TRBV7-2|-
TGTGCCAGCAGTGGGGACAGAACCTATCAGCCCCAGCATTTT
CASSGDRTYQPQHF
>-|TRBJ2-3|TRBV5-5|few
TGTGCCAGCAGCTTTCCATCGGGTTTCGTGGCAGATACGCAGTATTTT
CASSFPSGFVADTQYF
>TRBD1|TRBJ1-5|TRBV6-1|-
TGTGCCAGCAGTGAAGCGCTGCCGGGACAGGCCGGTCAGCCCCAGCATTTT
CASSEALPGQAGQPQHF
>TRBD1|TRBJ2-5|TRBV2|many
TGTGCCAGCAGTGGGGGACAGCAAGAGACCCAGTACTTC
CASSGGQQETQYF
>-|TRBJ2-1|TRBV6-6|few
TGTGCCAGCAGTTATAAGGGAACCTACGGTGAGCAGTTCTTC
CASSYKGTYGEQFF
>-|TRBJ2-5|TRBV9|-
TGTGCCAGCAGCGCCCGGGAAGGCAGTCAAGAGACCCAGTACTTC
CASSAREGSQETQYF
>TRBD1|TRBJ1-5|TRBV30|-
TGTGCCTGGGGGACAGGGTATCAGCCCCAGCATTTT
CAWGTGYQPQHF
>TRBD2|TRBJ2-3|TRBV7-2|-
TGTGCCAGCAGCCCAAGAGTTGGAGTAGCGGGGCCGCGGGATACGCAGTATTTT
CASSPRVGVAGPRDTQYF
>TRBD2|TRBJ2-1|TRBV7-2|-
TGTGCCACCCAACGGGGGGGCTCCTACAATGAGCAGTTCTTC
CATQRGGSYNEQFF
>-|TRBJ1-1|TRBV14|few
TGTGCCAGCAGCCGCAGCTTGAACACTGAAGCTTTCTTT
CASSRSLNTEAFF
>-|TRBJ1-5|TRBV7-2|once
TGTGCCAGCAGCTTGGTCGCGGGCGATAGCAATCAGCCCCAGCATTTT
CASSLVAGDSNQPQHF
>-|TRBJ2-7|TRBV11-2|few
TGTGCCAGCAGCTTATTGGGCAGGACCTACGAGCAGTACTTC
CASSLLGRTYEQYF
>-|TRBJ2-7|TRBV9|many
TGTGCCAGCAGCGTAGACCCCGAGCAGTACTTC
CASSVDPEQYF
>TRBD1|TRBJ1-1|TRBV5-6|-
TGTGCCAGCAGCCCAAGGACAGGGCACACTGAAGCTTTCTTT
CASSPRTGHTEAFF
>TRBD1|TRBJ2-7|TRBV7-9|-
TGTGCCAGCAGCTCAGTCAGGGACAGGGGGTACGAGCAGTACTTC
CASSSVRDRGYEQYF
>-|TRBJ1-4|TRBV4-3|many
TGCGCCAGCAGCCAAGGGGATTACAGGGACGCCCTAAATGAAAAACTGTTTTTT
CASSQGDYRDALNEKLFF
>TRBD1|TRBJ2-5|TRBV2|-
TGTGCCAGCTTTAGACCAGGGGGCAGAGAGACCCAGTACTTC
CASFRPGGRETQYF
>TRBD1|TRBJ2-3|TRBV5-1|-
TGCGCCAGCAGCACGGGACAGTCGACTAGCACAGATACGCAGTATTTT
CASSTGQSTSTDTQYF
>-|TRBJ2-3|TRBV18|-
TGTGCCAGCTCACCCCCCACAGGCGCTCTTTTGTCAGATACGCAGTATTTT
CASSPPTGALLSDTQYF
>-|TRBJ1-2|TRBV6-6|few
TGTGCCAGCAGTTCAGGGACAACTTTCTATGGCTACACCTTC
CASSSGTTFYGYTF
>-|TRBJ2-1|TRBV6-5|few
TGTGCCAGCGGGATTCTAGCGTCTTACAATGAGCAGTTCTTC
CASGILASYNEQFF
>TRBD1|TRBJ2-7|TRBV7-9|-
TGTGCCAGCAGCTTTTGGGGACAGGCCTCCCCCGAGCAGTACTTC
CASSFWGQASPEQYF
>TRBD1|TRBJ2-1|TRBV5-1|few
TGCGCCAGCAGCTTCGGGACAGCTGGTAATGAGCAGTTCTTC
CASSFGTAGNEQFF
>-|TRBJ2-5|TRBV30|few
TGTGCCTCCGGGCCATCTCAAGAGACCCAGTACTTC
CASGPSQETQYF
>-|TRBJ2-3|TRBV13|-
TGTGCCAGCAGCTTAGGCACGGGGGATCGGACAGATACGCAGTATTTT
CASSLGTGDRTDTQYF
>-|TRBJ2-5|TRBV5-1|many
TGCGCCAGCAGCTTGGTCTCAGGGAGCGAGACCCAGTACTTC
CASSLVSGSETQYF
>TRBD2|TRBJ2-1|TRBV18|few
TGTGCCAGCTCACCACCAACTAGCGGGGATGAGCAGTTCTTC
CASSPPTSGDEQFF
>TRBD2|TRBJ2-1|TRBV11-2|many
TGTGCCAGCAGCGCCTCGGGACTAGACAGGAATGAGCAGTTCTTC
CASSASGLDRNEQFF
>-|TRBJ1-1|TRBV29-1|few
TGCAGCGTTGAGGGACTCTTGAACACTGAAGCTTTCTTT
CSVEGLLNTEAFF
>-|TRBJ2-5|TRBV30|many
TGTGCCTGGGGGACCCAGCCAGGGGAGACCCAGTACTTC
CAWGTQPGETQYF
>-|TRBJ2-7|TRBV7-2|once
TGTGCCAGCAGCTTAGTCCAGGGCCACGAGCAGTACTTC
CASSLVQGHEQYF
>-|TRBJ1-2|TRBV27|few
TGTGCCAGCAGTCAGGGTCCTGGAGGCTACACCTTC
CASSQGPGGYTF
>TRBD1|TRBJ2-5|TRBV9|few
TGTGCCAGCAGCAGGGGACAGCAAGAGACCCAGTACTTC
CASSRGQQETQYF
>-|TRBJ2-1|TRBV18|-
TGTGCCAGCTCACCGAGTTCTATATCCTACAATGAGCAGTTCTTC
CASSPSSISYNEQFF
>-|TRBJ2-5|TRBV10-3|-
TGTGCCATCAGCTCCGCACAGGGCCCGCAAGAGACCCAGTACTTC
CAISSAQGPQETQYF
>-|TRBJ2-1|TRBV7-8|-
TGTGCCAGCAGCAACAGTGGGAATGAGCAGTTCTTC
CASSNSGNEQFF
>-|TRBJ2-5|TRBV14|few
TGTGCCAGCGCAGGGGGGGCCCAAGAGACCCAGTACTTC
CASAGGAQETQYF
>-|TRBJ2-7|TRBV9|-
TGTGCCAGCAGCGTGGGAGCAGCTACCTACGAGCAGTACTTC
CASSVGAATYEQYF